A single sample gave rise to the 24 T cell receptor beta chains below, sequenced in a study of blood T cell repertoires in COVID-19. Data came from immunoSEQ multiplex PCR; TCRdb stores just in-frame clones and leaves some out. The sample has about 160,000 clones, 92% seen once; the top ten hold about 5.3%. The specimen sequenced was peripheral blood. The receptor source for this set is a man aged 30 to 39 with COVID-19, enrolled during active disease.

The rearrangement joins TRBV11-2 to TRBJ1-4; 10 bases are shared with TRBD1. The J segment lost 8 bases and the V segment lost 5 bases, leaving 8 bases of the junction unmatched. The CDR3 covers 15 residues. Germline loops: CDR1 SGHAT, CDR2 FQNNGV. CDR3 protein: CASSLGGQGREKLFF. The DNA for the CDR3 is TGTGCCAGCAGCCTAGGGGGACAGGGGCGAGAAAAACTGTTTTTT.

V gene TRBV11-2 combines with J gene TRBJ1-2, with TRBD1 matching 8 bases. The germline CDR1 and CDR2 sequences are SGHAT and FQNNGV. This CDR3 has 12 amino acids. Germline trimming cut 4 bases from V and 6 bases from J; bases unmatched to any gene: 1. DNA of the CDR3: TGTGCCAGCAGCTCGGACAGGGATGGCTACACCTTC. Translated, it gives CASSSDRDGYTF.

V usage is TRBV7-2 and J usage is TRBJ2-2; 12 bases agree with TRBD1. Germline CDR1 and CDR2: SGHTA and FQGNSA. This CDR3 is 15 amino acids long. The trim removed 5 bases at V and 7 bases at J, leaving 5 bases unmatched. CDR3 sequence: CASSVRDRGLGELFF. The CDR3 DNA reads TGTGCCAGCAGCGTAAGGGACAGGGGGCTCGGGGAGCTGTTTTTT.

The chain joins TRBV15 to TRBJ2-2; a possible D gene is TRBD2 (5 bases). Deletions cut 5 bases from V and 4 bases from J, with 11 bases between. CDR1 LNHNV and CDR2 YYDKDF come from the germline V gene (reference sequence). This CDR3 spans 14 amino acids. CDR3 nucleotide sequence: TGTGCCACCAGCCCGGTACGGGGCACCGGGGAGCTGTTTTTT. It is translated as CATSPVRGTGELFF.

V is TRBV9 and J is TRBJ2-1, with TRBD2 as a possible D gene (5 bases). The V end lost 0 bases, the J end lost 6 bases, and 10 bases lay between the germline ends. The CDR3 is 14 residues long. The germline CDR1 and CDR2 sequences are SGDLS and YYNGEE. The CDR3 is CASSVDPGSNEQFF. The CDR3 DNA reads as TGTGCCAGCAGCGTAGATCCGGGATCCAATGAGCAGTTCTTC.

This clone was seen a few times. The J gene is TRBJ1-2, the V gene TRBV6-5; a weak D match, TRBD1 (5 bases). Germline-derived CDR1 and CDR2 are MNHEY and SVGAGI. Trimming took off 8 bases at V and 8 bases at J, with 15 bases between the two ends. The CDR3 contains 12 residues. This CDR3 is CASSSRQNGYTF. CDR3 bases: TGTGCCAGCTCATCAAGACAGAACGGCTACACCTTC.

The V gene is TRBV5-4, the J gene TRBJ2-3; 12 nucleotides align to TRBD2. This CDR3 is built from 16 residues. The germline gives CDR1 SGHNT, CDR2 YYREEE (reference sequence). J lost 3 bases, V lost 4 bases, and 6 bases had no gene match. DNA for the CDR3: TGTGCCAGCAGCATCTTTCTAGCGGGGGGGACAGATACGCAGTATTTT. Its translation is CASSIFLAGGTDTQYF. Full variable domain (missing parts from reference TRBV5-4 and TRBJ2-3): ETGVTQSPTHLIKTRGQQVTLRCSSQSGHNTVSWYQQALGQGPQFIFQYYREEENGRGNFPPRFSGLQFPNYSSELNVNALELDDSALYLCASSIFLAGGTDTQYFGPGTRLTVL.

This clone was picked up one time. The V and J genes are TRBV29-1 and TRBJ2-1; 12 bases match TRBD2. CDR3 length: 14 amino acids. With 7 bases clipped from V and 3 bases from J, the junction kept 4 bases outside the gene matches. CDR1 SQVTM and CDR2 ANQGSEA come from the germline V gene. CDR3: CSALTSGSYNEQFF. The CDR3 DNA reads TGCAGCGCCCTGACTAGCGGGAGCTACAATGAGCAGTTCTTC.

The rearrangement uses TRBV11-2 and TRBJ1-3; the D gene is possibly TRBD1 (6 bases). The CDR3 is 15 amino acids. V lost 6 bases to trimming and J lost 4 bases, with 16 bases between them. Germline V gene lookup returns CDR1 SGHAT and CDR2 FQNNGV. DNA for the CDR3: TGTGCCAGCAGTCCGACAGGTTCGGGAGGAAACACCATATATTTT. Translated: CASSPTGSGGNTIYF.

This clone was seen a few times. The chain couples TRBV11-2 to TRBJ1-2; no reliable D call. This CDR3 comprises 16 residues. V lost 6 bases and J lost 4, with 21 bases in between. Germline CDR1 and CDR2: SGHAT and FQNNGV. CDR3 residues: CASSPYSLSFAYGYTF. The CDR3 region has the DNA TGTGCCAGCAGTCCCTATTCCCTTTCGTTCGCCTATGGCTACACCTTC.

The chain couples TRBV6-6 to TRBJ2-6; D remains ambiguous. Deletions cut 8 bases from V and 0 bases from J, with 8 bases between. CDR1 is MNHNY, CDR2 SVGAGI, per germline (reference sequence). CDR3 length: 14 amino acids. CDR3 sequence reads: CASGSVSGANVLTF. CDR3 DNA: TGTGCCAGCGGAAGCGTCTCTGGGGCCAACGTCCTGACTTTC.

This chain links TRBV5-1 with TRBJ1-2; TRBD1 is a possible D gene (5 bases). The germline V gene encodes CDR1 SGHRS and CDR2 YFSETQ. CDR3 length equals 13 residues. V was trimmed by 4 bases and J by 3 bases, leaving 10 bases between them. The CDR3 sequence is CASSPSGDYGYTF. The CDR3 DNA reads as TGCGCCAGCAGCCCATCGGGGGACTATGGCTACACCTTC.

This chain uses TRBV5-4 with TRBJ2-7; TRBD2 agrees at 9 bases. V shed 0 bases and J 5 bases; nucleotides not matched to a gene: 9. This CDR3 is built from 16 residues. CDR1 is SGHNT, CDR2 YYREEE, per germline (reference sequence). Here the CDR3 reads CASSLGAGGPSHEQYF. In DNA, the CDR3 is TGTGCCAGCAGCTTGGGGGCGGGAGGGCCTTCCCACGAGCAGTACTTC.

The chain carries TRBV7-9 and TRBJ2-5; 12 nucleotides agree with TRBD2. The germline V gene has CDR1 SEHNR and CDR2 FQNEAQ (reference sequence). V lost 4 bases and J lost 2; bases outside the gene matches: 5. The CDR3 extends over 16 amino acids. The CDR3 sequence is CASSSRLAGVQETQYF. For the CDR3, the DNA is TGTGCCAGCAGCTCCCGACTAGCGGGGGTACAAGAGACCCAGTACTTC.

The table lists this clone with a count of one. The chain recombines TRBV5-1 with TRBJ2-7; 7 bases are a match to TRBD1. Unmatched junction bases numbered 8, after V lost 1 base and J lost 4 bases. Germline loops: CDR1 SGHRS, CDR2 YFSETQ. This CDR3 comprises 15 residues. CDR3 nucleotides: TGCGCCAGCAGCTTGAGGGGGCCGACGCCTTACGAGCAGTACTTC. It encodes CASSLRGPTPYEQYF.

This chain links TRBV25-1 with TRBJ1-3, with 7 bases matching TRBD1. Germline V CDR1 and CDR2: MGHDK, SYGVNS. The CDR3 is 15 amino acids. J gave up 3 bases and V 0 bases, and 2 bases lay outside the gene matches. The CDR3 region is CASSEYRQGGNTIYF. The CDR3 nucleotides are TGTGCCAGCAGTGAATATCGACAGGGTGGAAACACCATATATTTT.

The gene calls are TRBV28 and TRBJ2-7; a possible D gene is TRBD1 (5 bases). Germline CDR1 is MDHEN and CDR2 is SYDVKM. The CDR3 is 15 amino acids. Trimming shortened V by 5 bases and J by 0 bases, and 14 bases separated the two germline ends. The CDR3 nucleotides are TGTGCCAGCAGTACGCCGACAGCCTACTCCTACGAGCAGTACTTC. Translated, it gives CASSTPTAYSYEQYF.

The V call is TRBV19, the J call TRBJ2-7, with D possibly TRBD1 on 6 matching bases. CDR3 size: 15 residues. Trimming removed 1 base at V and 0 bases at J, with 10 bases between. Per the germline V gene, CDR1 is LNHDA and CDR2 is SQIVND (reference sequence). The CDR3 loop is CASSIGTGYSYEQYF. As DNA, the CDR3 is TGTGCCAGTAGTATAGGAACAGGGTACTCCTACGAGCAGTACTTC. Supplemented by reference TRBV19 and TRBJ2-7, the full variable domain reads DGGITQSPKYLFRKEGQNVTLSCEQNLNHDAMYWYRQDPGQGLRLIYYSQIVNDFQKGDIAEGYSVSREKKESFPLTVTSAQKNPTAFYLCASSIGTGYSYEQYFGPGTRLTVT.

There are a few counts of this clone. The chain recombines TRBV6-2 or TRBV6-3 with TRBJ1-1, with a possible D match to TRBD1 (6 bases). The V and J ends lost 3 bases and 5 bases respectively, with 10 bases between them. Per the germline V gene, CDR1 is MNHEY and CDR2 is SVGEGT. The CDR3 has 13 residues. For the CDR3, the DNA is TGTGCCAGCAGTTATACAGGGAGAACTGAAGCTTTCTTT. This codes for CASSYTGRTEAFF.

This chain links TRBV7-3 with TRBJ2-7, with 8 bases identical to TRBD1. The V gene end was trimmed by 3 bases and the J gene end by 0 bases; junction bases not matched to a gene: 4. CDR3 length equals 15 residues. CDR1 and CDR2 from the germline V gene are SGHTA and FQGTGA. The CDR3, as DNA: TGTGCCAGCAGCTTGGACAGGGCCCTCTCCTACGAGCAGTACTTC. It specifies CASSLDRALSYEQYF.

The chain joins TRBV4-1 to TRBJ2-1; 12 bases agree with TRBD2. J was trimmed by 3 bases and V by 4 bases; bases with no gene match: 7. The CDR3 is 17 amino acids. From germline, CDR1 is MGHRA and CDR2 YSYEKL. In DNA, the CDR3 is TGCGCCAGCAGCCCCGGACTAGCGGGGCCCCTCTACAATGAGCAGTTCTTC. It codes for CASSPGLAGPLYNEQFF.

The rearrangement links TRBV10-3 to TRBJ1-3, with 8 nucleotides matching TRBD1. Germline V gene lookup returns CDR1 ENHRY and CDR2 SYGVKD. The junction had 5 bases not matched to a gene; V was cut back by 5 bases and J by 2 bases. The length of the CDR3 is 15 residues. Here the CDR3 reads CAISIDRGTGNTIYF. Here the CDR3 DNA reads TGTGCCATCAGTATAGACAGGGGAACTGGAAACACCATATATTTT.

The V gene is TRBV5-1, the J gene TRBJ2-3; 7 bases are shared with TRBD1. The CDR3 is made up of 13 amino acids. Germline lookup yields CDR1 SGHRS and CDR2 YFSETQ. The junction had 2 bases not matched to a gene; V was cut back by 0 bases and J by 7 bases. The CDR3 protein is CASSLDRGNTQYF. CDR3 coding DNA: TGCGCCAGCAGCTTGGACAGGGGTAATACGCAGTATTTT.

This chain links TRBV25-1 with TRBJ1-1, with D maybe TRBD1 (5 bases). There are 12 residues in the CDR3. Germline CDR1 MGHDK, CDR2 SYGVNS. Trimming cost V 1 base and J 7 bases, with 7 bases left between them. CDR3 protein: CASSEFGGEAFF. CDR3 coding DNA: TGTGCCAGCAGTGAATTCGGGGGTGAAGCTTTCTTT.